This T cell receptor (beta chain) was recovered during a study of T cells in Graves' hyperthyroidism and ophthalmopathy. This clonotype occurred many times. Authors of the study amplified TCR beta CDR3 regions from RNA transcripts. Initially, a first-round RT-PCR of the TCR CDR3 employed the HTBI primer set. Using its own MiXCR run on the multiplex PCR reads, TCRdb lists one record per CDR3 protein. The data contain some 550,000 distinct CDR3 sequences, roughly 16% of them singletons. Germline CDR1 is MNHEY and CDR2 is SMNVEV (reference sequence). This CDR3 is built from 16 residues. V lost 3 bases and J 2 bases, leaving 17 bases between the germline ends. Diagnosing involved the use of clinical symptoms, serum thyroxine and TRAb, thyroid ultrasound and orbital computed tomography. The source of the PBMCs was about 10 ml of fresh peripheral blood.

The chain has TRBV27 and TRBJ2-7; D may match TRBD1 or TRBD2 (7 bases each). The sequenced sample consisted of blood. The sequence derives from a woman in her forties with Graves' ophthalmopathy. The CDR3 DNA reads as TGTGCCAGCAGTTTGTCCACAGGGAGGGGGCCCTACGAGCAGTACTTC. Translation: CASSLSTGRGPYEQYF.